The rows below give T cell receptor beta chains drawn from one sample of a study of T cell repertoires in cytomegalovirus infection. TCRdb re-called the reads with MiXCR, one entry per CDR3 protein. Of 310,000 or so distinct CDR3 sequences listed, 17% were seen once; the top ten hold 12%. Sample: PBMCs. Source of these receptors: a human donor in good health (CMV status not recorded). Some clones in this sample may be carry-over from other donors' samples. Each CDR3 is given with its conserved first and last residue. A D gene is named only where the DNA matches it firmly. Expanded clones are given a class, and other clones once, few, many or no size at all.

J gene	clone size	D gene	V gene	CDR3 DNA	CDR3 protein
TRBJ1-4	.	.	TRBV12-3/TRBV12-4	TGTGCCAGCAGTTTATGGGTCTTTAATGAAAAACTGTTTTTT	CASSLWVFNEKLFF
TRBJ1-6	.	.	TRBV20-1	TGCAGTGCTAGAGTGGCAGGAAATTCACCCCTCCACTTT	CSARVAGNSPLHF
TRBJ1-1	few	.	TRBV27	TGTGCCAGCAGAGGAGGGGACGGTGAAGCTTTCTTT	CASRGGDGEAFF
TRBJ1-3	few	.	TRBV28	TGTGCCAGCAGTTTGGAACAGGGAGAGATTGGAAACACCATATATTTT	CASSLEQGEIGNTIYF
TRBJ2-5	.	TRBD1	TRBV28	TGTGGCAGCAGTGGCCAGGGGGCAGGGGAGACCCAGTACTTC	CGSSGQGAGETQYF
TRBJ2-5	.	TRBD2	TRBV27	TGTGCCAGCAGTTCACAGGTCGGGGGGTTCCAAGAGACCCAGTACTTC	CASSSQVGGFQETQYF
TRBJ2-5	.	.	TRBV5-1	TGCGCCAGCAGCTTAGGGTTGCCAGGTCGGGACCAGTACTTC	CASSLGLPGRDQYF
TRBJ2-5	many	TRBD1	TRBV7-6	TGTGCCAGCAGCTCGGGACAGGGGGAGACCCAGTACTTC	CASSSGQGETQYF
TRBJ2-7	few	.	TRBV2	TGTGCCAGCAGGTACTCAGGATACGAGCAGTACTTC	CASRYSGYEQYF
TRBJ1-1	few	TRBD1	TRBV6-1	TGTGCCAGCAGCAGCGGGACAGGTTTGGGCACTGAAGCTTTCTTT	CASSSGTGLGTEAFF
TRBJ2-7	few	.	TRBV4-1	TGCGCCAGCAGCCCTCGGGGGGCCGGCTTGGCCTACGAGCAGTACTTC	CASSPRGAGLAYEQYF
TRBJ2-7	.	.	TRBV7-6	TGTGCCAGCAGCTTAAACCTCGATTGCGAGCAGTACTTC	CASSLNLDCEQYF
TRBJ1-1	many	.	TRBV6-2/TRBV6-3	TGTGCCAGCAGTTACCGTCCTTACCTGAACACTGAAGCTTTCTTT	CASSYRPYLNTEAFF
TRBJ1-1	few	TRBD1	TRBV6-5	TGTGCCAGCAGTTACCGTCCGGGACAGGGTGAAGCTTTCTTT	CASSYRPGQGEAFF
TRBJ2-3	few	.	TRBV4-1	TGCGCCAGCAGCCAAGATCAATCGGGGGGCCTGGCAGATACGCAGTATTTT	CASSQDQSGGLADTQYF
TRBJ2-3	few	.	TRBV9	TGTGCCAGCAGCGTAATGCAGCGTTACACAGATACGCAGTATTTT	CASSVMQRYTDTQYF
TRBJ1-5	many	TRBD1	TRBV28	TGTGCCAGCAGCCCGGGACAGGGCCGACAGCCCCAGCATTTT	CASSPGQGRQPQHF
TRBJ2-5	many	TRBD2	TRBV7-6	TGTGCCAGCAGCTGGACTAGCGGGGGGGCGGGGGAGACCCAGTACTTC	CASSWTSGGAGETQYF
TRBJ2-1	.	.	TRBV5-1	TGCGCCAGCAGCTCGCAGGAAAGGTGGGGGGATGAGCAGTTCTTC	CASSSQERWGDEQFF
TRBJ2-1	.	TRBD2	TRBV12-3/TRBV12-4	TGTGCCAGCAGTTGGCTAGCGGACAATGAGCAGTTCTTC	CASSWLADNEQFF
TRBJ2-2	many	.	TRBV6-5	TGTGCCAGCAGTTACTCTACGGACACCGGGGAGCTGTTTTTT	CASSYSTDTGELFF
TRBJ2-2	.	TRBD1	TRBV3-1	TGTGCCAGCAGCCGGACAGGCCCCGTACTGGCCGGGGAGCTGTTTTTT	CASSRTGPVLAGELFF
TRBJ1-6	few	TRBD1	TRBV20-1	TGCAGTGCTAGAGAGGACAGGAATAATTCACCCCTCCACTTT	CSAREDRNNSPLHF
TRBJ2-7	few	TRBD2	TRBV7-2	TGTGCCAGCAGTGGGGGGGTCCGAAACTCCTACGAGCAGTACTTC	CASSGGVRNSYEQYF
TRBJ1-4	many	.	TRBV7-6	TGTGCCAGCAGCTTGGGGTCAGGGAATGAAAAACTGTTTTTT	CASSLGSGNEKLFF
TRBJ2-3	.	.	TRBV4-2	TGTGCCAGCAGCCAAGATCCCCCGCCGGGGGCTGGGTCAGATACGCAGTATTTT	CASSQDPPPGAGSDTQYF
TRBJ1-5	.	TRBD1	TRBV20-1	TGCAGTGTTTGGACAGGGGAGGATCACCAGCCCCAGCATTTT	CSVWTGEDHQPQHF
TRBJ2-7	.	.	TRBV6-1	TGTGCCAGCAGTCACCAGGGACTTGGGTACGAGCAGTACTTC	CASSHQGLGYEQYF
TRBJ2-3	.	.	TRBV6-5	TGTGCCAGCAGTTACTCGAAGGGGACTAGCACAGATACGCAGTATTTT	CASSYSKGTSTDTQYF
TRBJ2-1	.	TRBD2	TRBV5-4	TGTGCCAGCAGCTACACTCCAGCGGGGGGAAGTGAGCAGTTCTTC	CASSYTPAGGSEQFF
TRBJ2-5	.	TRBD1	TRBV5-1	TGCGCCAGCAGCTTGGGGACAGGGAGAGGGGCTTTCCAAGAGACCCAGTACTTC	CASSLGTGRGAFQETQYF
TRBJ1-4	many	.	TRBV6-1	TGTGCCAGCAGTCCCCGGACTGATCGGGGCCTGAGGAAACTGTTTTTT	CASSPRTDRGLRKLFF
TRBJ1-2	.	.	TRBV20-1	TGCAGTGCTGACCGGGACGTAATGGTCCACACCTTC	CSADRDVMVHTF
TRBJ2-5	many	TRBD2	TRBV7-2	TGTGCCAGCAGCTTCTCCGGACTAGCAAACCAAGAGACCCAGTACTTC	CASSFSGLANQETQYF
TRBJ2-5	.	TRBD1	TRBV28	TGTGCCACCCACCCGCGACAGGGCGGAGAGACCCAGTACTTC	CATHPRQGGETQYF
TRBJ1-5	.	TRBD1	TRBV12-3/TRBV12-4	TGTGCCAGCAGTAAAACAGGGGCCTCGAATCAGCCCCAGCATTTT	CASSKTGASNQPQHF
TRBJ2-2	few	TRBD2	TRBV11-2	TGTGCCAGCAGCTTAACCGCACTAGCGGGGGCCAACACCGGGGAGCTGTTTTTT	CASSLTALAGANTGELFF
TRBJ1-2	few	TRBD1	TRBV28	TGTGCCAGCAGTACACCGGGACAGGAGACTCACTACACCTTC	CASSTPGQETHYTF
TRBJ2-2	few	.	TRBV4-3	TGCGCCAGCAGCCAAGACCTAGCTTTGGCCGGGGAGCTGTTTTTT	CASSQDLALAGELFF
TRBJ1-2	many	.	TRBV7-2	TGTGCCAGCAGCTTAGCGGGGGGCTTGGACTATGGCTACACCTTC	CASSLAGGLDYGYTF
TRBJ2-7	.	.	TRBV29-1	TGCAGCGTTGACACAGGGACCTCCTACGAGCAGTACTTC	CSVDTGTSYEQYF
TRBJ2-3	.	.	TRBV5-1	TGCGCCAGCAGCTTGGAAGCTAGAAACACAGATACGCAGTATTTT	CASSLEARNTDTQYF
TRBJ2-2	many	TRBD2	TRBV7-2	TGTGCCAGCAGCTTTGAAGCGGGGGACCCCACCGGGGAGCTGTTTTTT	CASSFEAGDPTGELFF
TRBJ1-1	few	TRBD1	TRBV15	TGTGCCACCAGCAGAAACAGGGGCGCTATGAACACTGAAGCTTTCTTT	CATSRNRGAMNTEAFF
TRBJ1-4	.	.	TRBV6-6	TGTGCCAGCACCGACCGGGGGGCTAATGAAAAACTGTTTTTT	CASTDRGANEKLFF
TRBJ1-4	many	TRBD1	TRBV12-3/TRBV12-4	TGTGCCAGCAGTGCCGGACAGGCGTGGGAAAAACTGTTTTTT	CASSAGQAWEKLFF
TRBJ1-2	few	.	TRBV29-1	TGCAGCGTTGGGTCCTCGGTGGACTATGGCTACACCTTC	CSVGSSVDYGYTF
TRBJ2-3	.	TRBD2	TRBV4-2	TGTGCCAGCAGCCAAGATCCTTCCCCAGCGGGGGGGCTAACGGATAGCACAGATACGCAGTATTTT	CASSQDPSPAGGLTDSTDTQYF
TRBJ2-7	few	TRBD2	TRBV20-1	TGCAGTGCTAGCCTAGCGGGGGGTAGGTCCTACGAGCAGTACTTC	CSASLAGGRSYEQYF
TRBJ2-5	.	TRBD1	TRBV7-9	TGTGCCAGCAGCTTAGGGGGACAGACCCAAGAGACCCAGTACTTC	CASSLGGQTQETQYF